One and the same sample provided the 20 T cell receptor beta chains below, sequenced in a study of cytomegalovirus exposure and HLA in healthy donors. PCR used 60 Vbeta primers and 13 Jbeta primers. Libraries were prepared by immunoSEQ multiplex PCR; TCRdb keeps only in-frame clonotypes and omits some of them. The repertoire consists of 80,000 or so clones, with roughly 72% occurring once and the leading ten covering more than 20%. The sequencing sample was made of PBMCs. The origin of the receptors is a man aged 25 to 40 in good health and CMV-seropositive.

This clone showed up just a few times. The chain carries TRBV30 and TRBJ1-1; D is uncertain. The germline gives CDR1 GTSNPN, CDR2 SVGIG (reference sequence). The CDR3 sequence is 13 residues long. V was cut by 3 bases and J by 5 bases, with 13 bases left in between. This chain's CDR3 is CAWRGPRGTEAFF. The CDR3 nucleotides are TGTGCCTGGAGAGGTCCGAGAGGGACTGAAGCTTTCTTT.

This sequence joins TRBV6-5 and TRBJ1-1, with 8 bases aligning to TRBD1. The CDR3 runs 16 residues. V shed 4 bases, J shed 6 bases, and the junction held 13 bases outside the gene matches. The germline CDR1 and CDR2 sequences are MNHEY and SVGAGI. CDR3 residues: CASSSPDRAGFPEAFF. The CDR3 DNA is TGTGCCAGCAGTTCCCCGGACAGGGCGGGTTTCCCTGAAGCTTTCTTT.

J is TRBJ1-2 and V is TRBV5-4; TRBD1 might be the D (6 bases). Trimming pared 0 bases from V and 8 bases from J, leaving 11 bases between. This CDR3 is built from 13 residues. From germline, CDR1 is SGHNT and CDR2 YYREEE (reference sequence). The CDR3 loop is CASSLDREGGYTF. CDR3 bases: TGTGCCAGCAGCTTGGACAGGGAGGGAGGCTACACCTTC.

J is TRBJ1-5 and V is TRBV2; 9 positions agree with TRBD1. Germline values: CDR1 SNHLY, CDR2 FYNNEI. This CDR3 contains 16 residues. Unmatched junction bases numbered 8, after V lost 4 bases and J lost 4 bases. Written as DNA, the CDR3 is TGTGCCAGCAGTGTTTACCTCGGGACAGGGAATCAGCCCCAGCATTTT. As protein: CASSVYLGTGNQPQHF.

This chain joins TRBV19 and TRBJ2-2; possibly TRBD2 for D (5 bases). With 3 bases removed from V and 2 bases from J, the gap between germline ends came to 7 bases. CDR1 and CDR2 from the germline V gene are LNHDA and SQIVND (reference sequence). This CDR3 comprises 14 residues. The CDR3 spells CASSMGRNTGELFF. The CDR3 DNA follows: TGTGCCAGTAGTATGGGGAGAAACACCGGGGAGCTGTTTTTT.

The chain is built from TRBV14 and TRBJ1-2; a weak D match, TRBD1 (5 bases). This CDR3 contains 15 residues. Germline V gene data show CDR1 as SGHDN and CDR2 as FVKESK. Deletions cut 4 bases from V and 0 bases from J, with 12 bases between. CDR3 bases: TGTGCCAGCAGCCCTTCGACAGAATCTAACTATGGCTACACCTTC. Amino acids: CASSPSTESNYGYTF.

The chain uses TRBV20-1 and TRBJ2-1; no clear D gene. V was trimmed by 1 base and J by 10 bases, leaving 8 bases between them. The CDR3 is 11 residues long. Germline V gives CDR1 DFQATT, CDR2 SNEGSKA (reference sequence). CDR3: CSARGRREQFF. CDR3 in DNA: TGCAGTGCTAGAGGGCGCAGGGAGCAGTTCTTC.

This clone appeared a single time. The chain joins TRBV9 to TRBJ2-3, with D perhaps TRBD2 (5 bases). Trimming shortened V by 4 bases and J by 0 bases, and 12 bases separated the two germline ends. Germline V gene data show CDR1 as SGDLS and CDR2 as YYNGEE. The CDR3 length is 15 residues. CDR3 in DNA: TGTGCCAGCAGCATCCCGGAGGCTAGCACAGATACGCAGTATTTT. This codes for CASSIPEASTDTQYF.

V usage is TRBV18 and J usage is TRBJ1-1, with D perhaps matching TRBD1 (5 bases). The CDR3 extends over 15 amino acids. Looked up from germline, CDR1 is KGHSH and CDR2 is LQKENI. Trimming pared 6 bases from V and 6 bases from J, leaving 20 bases between. The CDR3 region is CASSPGTSVMAEAFF. In DNA form, the CDR3 reads TGTGCCAGCTCTCCCGGGACTTCGGTGATGGCTGAAGCTTTCTTT.

CDR3 nucleotide sequence: TGTGCCAGCAGCGTAGCTACGAACTCTGGAAACACCATATATTTT. This encodes CASSVATNSGNTIYF. The chain uses TRBV9 and TRBJ1-3; no reliable D call. V lost 0 bases and J lost 0, with 7 bases in between. The CDR3 sequence is 15 residues long. Germline assignment: CDR1 SGDLS and CDR2 YYNGEE.

The chain has TRBV9 and TRBJ2-5; D might be TRBD2 (6 bases). The CDR3 spans 13 residues. Germline V gives CDR1 SGDLS, CDR2 YYNGEE. V dropped 4 bases and J dropped 3 bases, with 10 bases sitting between them. CDR3 residues: CASSFSGEETQYF. The CDR3 DNA is TGTGCCAGCAGCTTTAGCGGAGAAGAGACCCAGTACTTC.

The chain combines TRBV9 with TRBJ1-1; D remains unclear. The ends were cut back, 0 bases at V and 5 bases at J, with 14 bases in the middle. Germline V gene data show CDR1 as SGDLS and CDR2 as YYNGEE. The CDR3 contains 15 residues. The CDR3 coding sequence is TGTGCCAGCAGCGTAGATGGGAGACTGGAAACTGAAGCTTTCTTT. It codes for CASSVDGRLETEAFF.

The chain has TRBV30 and TRBJ1-1, with D tentatively TRBD1 (5 bases). CDR1 and CDR2 from the germline V gene are GTSNPN and SVGIG (reference sequence). Trimming took 0 bases from V and 2 from J, leaving 13 bases between them. The CDR3 extends over 15 amino acids. The CDR3 loop is CAWSVVDRVNTEAFF. CDR3 DNA sequence: TGTGCCTGGAGTGTAGTTGACAGAGTAAACACTGAAGCTTTCTTT.

V is TRBV5-6 and J is TRBJ2-5; 7 bases map to TRBD2. This CDR3 comprises 17 residues. Germline CDR1 reads SGHDT; CDR2 reads YYEEEE. The J segment lost 0 bases and the V segment lost 1 base, leaving 9 bases of the junction unmatched. The CDR3 region is CASSLREGLPYQETQYF. The CDR3 DNA is TGTGCCAGCAGCTTGAGGGAGGGGCTCCCGTACCAAGAGACCCAGTACTTC.

The chain combines TRBV5-1 with TRBJ1-2; D not resolved. The CDR3 has 15 residues. The germline V and J ends were trimmed by 0 bases and 3 bases, with 12 bases remaining between them. The germline CDR1 and CDR2 sequences are SGHRS and YFSETQ. In DNA, the CDR3 is TGCGCCAGCAGCTTGGAAGGAGGGTTTGACTATGGCTACACCTTC. Encoded protein: CASSLEGGFDYGYTF.

V is TRBV19 and J is TRBJ1-4, with D tentatively TRBD1 (5 bases). Per the germline V gene, CDR1 is LNHDA and CDR2 is SQIVND (reference sequence). There are 14 residues in the CDR3. Trimming stripped 2 bases from V and 7 bases from J, with 11 bases between. CDR3 DNA: TGTGCCAGTAGTATAAGGGGCCTAGGTGAAAAACTGTTTTTT. As protein: CASSIRGLGEKLFF.

This clone was seen a handful of times. The chain combines TRBV7-3 with TRBJ1-2, with 7 bases aligning to TRBD1. V dropped 2 bases and J dropped 7; count of bases not matched to a gene: 7. The germline CDR1 and CDR2 sequences are SGHTA and FQGTGA. CDR3 length equals 14 residues. CDR3 residues: CASSLLVRGVGYTF. DNA of the CDR3: TGTGCCAGCAGCTTACTTGTCAGGGGGGTTGGCTACACCTTC.

The chain has TRBV29-1 and TRBJ2-5, with a weak D call TRBD2 (6 bases). The CDR3 consists of 12 residues. CDR1 and CDR2 (germline): SQVTM, ANQGSEA. Trimming cost V 8 bases and J 1 base, with 11 bases left between them. In DNA, the CDR3 is TGCAGCACCCTCGGGGGCCAAGAGACCCAGTACTTC. Protein product: CSTLGGQETQYF. Complete variable domain (other parts from reference TRBV29-1 and TRBJ2-5): SAVISQKPSRDICQRGTSLTIQCQVDSQVTMMFWYRQQPGQSLTLIATANQGSEATYESGFVIDKFPISRPNLTFSTLTVSNMSPEDSSIYLCSTLGGQETQYFGPGTRLLVL.

The chain combines TRBV9 with TRBJ1-5, with 8 nucleotides matching TRBD1. CDR1 and CDR2 from the germline V gene are SGDLS and YYNGEE. This CDR3 comprises 15 residues. Trimming cost V 3 bases and J 5 bases; bases outside gene matches: 7. CDR3 loop: CASSDGTGGDQPQHF. CDR3 in DNA: TGTGCCAGCAGCGACGGGACAGGCGGGGATCAGCCCCAGCATTTT.

This rearrangement joins TRBV7-8 to TRBJ2-1, with D hard to call. V was trimmed by 1 base and J by 1 base, leaving 11 bases between them. The CDR3 consists of 16 residues. Germline CDR1 is SGHVS and CDR2 is FQNEAQ. The CDR3 coding sequence is TGTGCCAGCAGCTTAGTGCGACTTATATCCTACAATGAGCAGTTCTTC. This gives the protein CASSLVRLISYNEQFF. Full variable domain (rest looked up from reference TRBV7-8 and TRBJ2-1): GAGVSQSPRYKVAKRGQDVALRCDPISGHVSLFWYQQALGQGPEFLTYFQNEAQLDKSGLPSDRFFAERPEGSVSTLKIQRTQQEDSAVYLCASSLVRLISYNEQFFGPGTRLTVL.